The clone carrying this T cell receptor (beta chain) showed up many times. No antigen is known for it. This CDR3 comprises 16 residues. V was trimmed by 4 bases and J by 0 bases, leaving 13 bases between them. The V gene's germline CDR1 is WSHSY and CDR2 SAAADI. This sample is part of a study of early T cells in non-severe SARS-CoV-2 infection. Study overall: It was bulk RNA from unsorted whole blood that was sequenced, and the chains were unpaired.

The study's findings and limits: VDJdb matches were skewed toward anti-spike CD8 T cell responses.

Unique molecular identifiers were attached to individual cDNA molecules. MiXCR was run by TCRdb on the 5' RACE reads, yielding one entry per CDR3 protein. The sample records 39,000 or so distinct CDR3 sequences, around 6% being singletons. The sequence came from an adult who was a healthcare worker with PCR-confirmed SARS-CoV-2 infection or an uninfected control (not recorded which). The source was whole blood, collected at baseline. The chain joins TRBV10-2 to TRBJ2-4, with D unclear. The CDR3 DNA sequence: TGCGCCAGCAGTGTGGGCCAAAATCTAGCCAAAAACATTCAGTACTTC. It encodes CASSVGQNLAKNIQYF.